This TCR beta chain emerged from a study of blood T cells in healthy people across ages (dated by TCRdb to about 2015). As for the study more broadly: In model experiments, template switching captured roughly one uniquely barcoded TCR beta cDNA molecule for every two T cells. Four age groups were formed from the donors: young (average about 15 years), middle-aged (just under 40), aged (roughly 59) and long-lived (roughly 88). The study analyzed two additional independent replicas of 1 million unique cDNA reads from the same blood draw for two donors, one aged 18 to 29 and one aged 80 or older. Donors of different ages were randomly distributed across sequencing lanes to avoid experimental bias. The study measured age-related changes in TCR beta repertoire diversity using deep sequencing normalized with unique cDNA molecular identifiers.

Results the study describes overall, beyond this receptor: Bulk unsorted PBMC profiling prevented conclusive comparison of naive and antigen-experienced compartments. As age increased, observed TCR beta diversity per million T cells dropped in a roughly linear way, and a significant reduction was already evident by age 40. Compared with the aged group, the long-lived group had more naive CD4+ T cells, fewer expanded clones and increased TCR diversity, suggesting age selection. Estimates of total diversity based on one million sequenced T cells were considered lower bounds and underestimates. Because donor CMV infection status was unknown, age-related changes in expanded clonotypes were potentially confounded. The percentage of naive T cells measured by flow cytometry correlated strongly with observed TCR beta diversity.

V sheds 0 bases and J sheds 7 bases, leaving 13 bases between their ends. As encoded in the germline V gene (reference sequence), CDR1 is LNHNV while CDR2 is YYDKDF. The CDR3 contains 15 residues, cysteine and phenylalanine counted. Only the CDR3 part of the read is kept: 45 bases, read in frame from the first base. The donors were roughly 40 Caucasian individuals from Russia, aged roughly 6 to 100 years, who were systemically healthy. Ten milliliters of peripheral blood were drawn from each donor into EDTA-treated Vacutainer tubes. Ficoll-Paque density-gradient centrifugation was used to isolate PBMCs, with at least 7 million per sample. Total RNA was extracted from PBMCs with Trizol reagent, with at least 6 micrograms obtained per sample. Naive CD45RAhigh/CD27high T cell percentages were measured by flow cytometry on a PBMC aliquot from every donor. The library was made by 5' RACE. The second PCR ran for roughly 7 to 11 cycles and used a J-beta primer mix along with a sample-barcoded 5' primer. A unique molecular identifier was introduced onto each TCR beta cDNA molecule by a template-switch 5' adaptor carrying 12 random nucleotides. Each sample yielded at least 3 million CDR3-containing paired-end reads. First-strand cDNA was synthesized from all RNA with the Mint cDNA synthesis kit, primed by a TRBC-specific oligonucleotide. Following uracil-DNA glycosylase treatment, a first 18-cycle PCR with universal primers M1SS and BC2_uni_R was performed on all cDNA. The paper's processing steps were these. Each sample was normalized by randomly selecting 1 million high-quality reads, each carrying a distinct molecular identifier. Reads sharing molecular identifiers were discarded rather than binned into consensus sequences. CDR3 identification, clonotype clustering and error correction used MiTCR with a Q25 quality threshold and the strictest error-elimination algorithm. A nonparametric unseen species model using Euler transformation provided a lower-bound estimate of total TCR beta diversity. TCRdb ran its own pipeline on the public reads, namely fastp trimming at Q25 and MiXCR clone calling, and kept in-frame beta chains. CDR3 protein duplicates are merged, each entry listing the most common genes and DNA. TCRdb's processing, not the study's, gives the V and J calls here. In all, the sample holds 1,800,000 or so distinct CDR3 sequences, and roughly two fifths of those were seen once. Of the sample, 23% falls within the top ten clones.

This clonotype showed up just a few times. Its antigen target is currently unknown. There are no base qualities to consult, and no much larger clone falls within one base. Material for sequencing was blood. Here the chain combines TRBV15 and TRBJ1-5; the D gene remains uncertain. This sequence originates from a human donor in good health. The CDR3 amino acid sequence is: CATSRDRGSHQPQHF. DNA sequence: TGTGCCACCAGCAGAGATCGAGGTTCCCACCAGCCCCAGCATTTT. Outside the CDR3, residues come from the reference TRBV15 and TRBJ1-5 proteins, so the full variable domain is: DAMVIQNPRYQVTQFGKPVTLSCSQTLNHNVMYWYQQKSSQAPKLLFHYYDKDFNNEADTPDNFQSRRPNTSFCFLDIRSPGLGDTAMYLCATSRDRGSHQPQHFGDGTRLSIL.